The rows below give T cell receptor beta chains drawn from one sample of a study of a mutant IDH1 vaccine in newly diagnosed glioma. For these receptors, no antigen is known. Sequencing used immunoSEQ multiplex PCR; TCRdb keeps in-frame clones, though not all of them. The sample lists some 51,000 clones, about three quarters occurring once. The starting material was PBMCs, obtained from a glioma patient whose treatment included an IDH1 peptide vaccine. These TCRs come from a woman aged 40 to 55 with glioma. Both conserved end residues are part of each CDR3. Fields, in order: clone size, V gene, J gene, D gene, CDR3 protein, CDR3 DNA. D genes are given only for firm matches. Some rows mark clone size as missing; the rest say once, few, many or name a class of expanded clone.

clone size: NA; V gene: TRBV27; J gene: TRBJ1-1; D gene: NA; CDR3 protein: CASSLVPNTEAFF; CDR3 DNA: TGTGCCAGCAGTTTAGTACCGAACACTGAAGCTTTCTTT
clone size: NA; V gene: TRBV6-4; J gene: TRBJ1-6; D gene: NA; CDR3 protein: CASSADDQNSPLHF; CDR3 DNA: TGTGCCAGCAGTGCTGACGATCAAAATTCACCCCTCCACTTT
clone size: NA; V gene: TRBV25-1; J gene: TRBJ2-7; D gene: TRBD1; CDR3 protein: CASTRGTGDYEQYF; CDR3 DNA: TGTGCCAGCACCCGAGGGACAGGCGATTACGAGCAGTACTTC
clone size: NA; V gene: TRBV29-1; J gene: TRBJ2-7; D gene: NA; CDR3 protein: CSVDRGYEQYF; CDR3 DNA: TGCAGCGTTGACAGGGGCTACGAGCAGTACTTC
clone size: NA; V gene: TRBV7-3; J gene: TRBJ2-3; D gene: TRBD1; CDR3 protein: CASSFSGQGTDTQYF; CDR3 DNA: TGTGCCAGCAGCTTCTCGGGACAGGGCACAGATACGCAGTATTTT
clone size: NA; V gene: TRBV7-8; J gene: TRBJ1-1; D gene: NA; CDR3 protein: CASSLEGMNTEAFF; CDR3 DNA: TGTGCCAGCAGCTTAGAAGGGATGAACACTGAAGCTTTCTTT
clone size: NA; V gene: TRBV7-2; J gene: TRBJ1-2; D gene: NA; CDR3 protein: CASSLREGRNYGYTF; CDR3 DNA: TGTGCCAGCAGCTTACGCGAGGGGAGAAACTATGGCTACACCTTC
clone size: NA; V gene: TRBV27; J gene: TRBJ1-1; D gene: TRBD1; CDR3 protein: CASSLRTGGGTEAFF; CDR3 DNA: TGTGCCAGCAGTTTACGGACAGGTGGGGGTACTGAAGCTTTCTTT
clone size: NA; V gene: TRBV7-6; J gene: TRBJ2-3; D gene: NA; CDR3 protein: CASSLGPPADTQYF; CDR3 DNA: TGTGCCAGCAGCCTCGGACCCCCAGCAGATACGCAGTATTTT
clone size: once; V gene: TRBV6-1; J gene: TRBJ1-1; D gene: NA; CDR3 protein: CASSEVGRNTEAFF; CDR3 DNA: TGTGCCAGCAGTGAGGTTGGCAGGAACACTGAAGCTTTCTTT
clone size: NA; V gene: TRBV9; J gene: TRBJ1-2; D gene: TRBD1; CDR3 protein: CASSVPTGGGHGYTF; CDR3 DNA: TGTGCCAGCAGCGTCCCGACAGGGGGAGGCCATGGCTACACCTTC
clone size: NA; V gene: TRBV29-1; J gene: TRBJ2-5; D gene: TRBD1; CDR3 protein: CSGDREETQYF; CDR3 DNA: TGCAGCGGGGACAGGGAAGAGACCCAGTACTTC
clone size: NA; V gene: TRBV9; J gene: TRBJ1-3; D gene: NA; CDR3 protein: CASSVAGNTIYF; CDR3 DNA: TGTGCCAGCAGCGTAGCCGGAAACACCATATATTTT
clone size: once; V gene: TRBV5-1; J gene: TRBJ2-7; D gene: TRBD1; CDR3 protein: CASSLVGGQGYEQYF; CDR3 DNA: TGCGCCAGCAGCTTGGTTGGGGGACAGGGCTACGAGCAGTACTTC
clone size: NA; V gene: TRBV19; J gene: TRBJ1-1; D gene: TRBD1; CDR3 protein: CASSQKTGGWTEAFF; CDR3 DNA: TGTGCCAGTAGCCAGAAAACAGGGGGCTGGACTGAAGCTTTCTTT
clone size: NA; V gene: TRBV4-3; J gene: TRBJ1-5; D gene: NA; CDR3 protein: CASSQNRGNQPQHF; CDR3 DNA: TGCGCCAGCAGCCAAAACAGGGGCAATCAGCCCCAGCATTTT
clone size: NA; V gene: TRBV19; J gene: TRBJ1-2; D gene: NA; CDR3 protein: CASSIGTGADYTF; CDR3 DNA: TGTGCCAGTAGTATTGGGACGGGGGCGGACTACACCTTC
clone size: NA; V gene: TRBV5-4; J gene: TRBJ2-1; D gene: TRBD2; CDR3 protein: CASSLAKGSGGYNEQFF; CDR3 DNA: TGTGCCAGCAGCTTGGCCAAGGGGAGCGGGGGTTACAATGAGCAGTTCTTC
clone size: NA; V gene: TRBV29-1; J gene: TRBJ2-3; D gene: NA; CDR3 protein: CSTRPRGTDTQYF; CDR3 DNA: TGCAGCACCAGGCCCCGAGGCACAGATACGCAGTATTTT
clone size: NA; V gene: TRBV7-9; J gene: TRBJ1-3; D gene: TRBD1; CDR3 protein: CASRGDRGHGNTIYF; CDR3 DNA: TGTGCCAGCAGGGGCGACAGGGGGCACGGAAACACCATATATTTT
clone size: NA; V gene: TRBV10-3; J gene: TRBJ2-1; D gene: TRBD1; CDR3 protein: CAIRAGTGGWDEQFF; CDR3 DNA: TGTGCCATCAGAGCCGGGACAGGGGGCTGGGATGAGCAGTTCTTC
clone size: NA; V gene: TRBV30; J gene: TRBJ2-3; D gene: TRBD2; CDR3 protein: CACPSSGGADTQYF; CDR3 DNA: TGTGCCTGTCCGAGTAGCGGGGGGGCGGATACGCAGTATTTT
clone size: NA; V gene: TRBV4-3; J gene: TRBJ2-7; D gene: TRBD1; CDR3 protein: CASSQGYRGAYEQYF; CDR3 DNA: TGCGCCAGCAGCCAAGGATACAGGGGGGCATACGAGCAGTACTTC
clone size: NA; V gene: TRBV5-1; J gene: TRBJ1-6; D gene: NA; CDR3 protein: CASSLYGTEINSPLHF; CDR3 DNA: TGCGCCAGCAGCTTGTACGGGACGGAGATTAATTCACCCCTCCACTTT
clone size: NA; V gene: TRBV6-1; J gene: TRBJ2-1; D gene: NA; CDR3 protein: CASSSRVNEQFF; CDR3 DNA: TGTGCCAGCAGTTCCCGCGTGAATGAGCAGTTCTTC
clone size: NA; V gene: TRBV2; J gene: TRBJ1-2; D gene: NA; CDR3 protein: CASSEKVRSYGYTF; CDR3 DNA: TGTGCCAGCAGTGAAAAAGTCCGATCTTATGGCTACACCTTC
clone size: NA; V gene: TRBV19; J gene: TRBJ1-2; D gene: NA; CDR3 protein: CAALAAQYGYTF; CDR3 DNA: TGTGCCGCACTTGCGGCGCAGTATGGCTACACCTTC
clone size: NA; V gene: TRBV7-9; J gene: TRBJ2-7; D gene: NA; CDR3 protein: CASSPGAVDEQYF; CDR3 DNA: TGTGCCAGCAGCCCGGGTGCAGTCGACGAGCAGTACTTC
clone size: NA; V gene: TRBV7-6; J gene: TRBJ2-7; D gene: NA; CDR3 protein: CASSTDRMEKQYF; CDR3 DNA: TGTGCCAGCAGCACCGACAGGATGGAAAAGCAGTACTTC
clone size: NA; V gene: TRBV4-1; J gene: TRBJ1-2; D gene: NA; CDR3 protein: CASSSPRGTYGYTF; CDR3 DNA: TGCGCCAGCAGCTCCCCCCGGGGGACCTATGGCTACACCTTC
clone size: NA; V gene: TRBV7-2; J gene: TRBJ1-5; D gene: NA; CDR3 protein: CASSSQAHNQPQHF; CDR3 DNA: TGTGCCAGCAGCTCACAGGCCCACAATCAGCCCCAGCATTTT
clone size: NA; V gene: TRBV12-5; J gene: TRBJ2-2; D gene: NA; CDR3 protein: CASGLGLGQTGELFF; CDR3 DNA: TGTGCTAGTGGTTTGGGCCTAGGACAGACCGGGGAGCTGTTTTTT
clone size: NA; V gene: TRBV6-5; J gene: TRBJ2-2; D gene: TRBD1; CDR3 protein: CASSYRGPDTGELFF; CDR3 DNA: TGTGCCAGCAGTTACAGGGGGCCGGACACCGGGGAGCTGTTTTTT
clone size: NA; V gene: TRBV19; J gene: TRBJ2-7; D gene: NA; CDR3 protein: CASRVQGLAYEQYF; CDR3 DNA: TGTGCCAGTAGGGTGCAGGGGTTAGCCTACGAGCAGTACTTC
clone size: NA; V gene: TRBV1; J gene: TRBJ2-6; D gene: NA; CDR3 protein: CTSSPLGLQSRANVLTF; CDR3 DNA: TGCACCAGCAGCCCACTAGGTTTGCAAAGTCGGGCCAACGTCCTGACTTTC
clone size: NA; V gene: TRBV5-1; J gene: TRBJ2-7; D gene: TRBD1; CDR3 protein: CASELTGQSYEQYF; CDR3 DNA: TGCGCCAGCGAATTAACGGGACAGTCGTACGAGCAGTACTTC
clone size: NA; V gene: TRBV19; J gene: TRBJ2-3; D gene: NA; CDR3 protein: CASSIGGGTDTQYF; CDR3 DNA: TGTGCCAGTAGTATAGGTGGGGGAACAGATACGCAGTATTTT
clone size: few; V gene: TRBV7-9; J gene: TRBJ1-1; D gene: NA; CDR3 protein: CASSLWAGDEAFF; CDR3 DNA: TGTGCCAGCAGCTTATGGGCAGGGGATGAAGCTTTCTTT
clone size: NA; V gene: TRBV30; J gene: TRBJ1-2; D gene: NA; CDR3 protein: CAWSVPPPGYGYTF; CDR3 DNA: TGTGCCTGGAGTGTCCCCCCCCCAGGATATGGCTACACCTTC
clone size: few; V gene: TRBV14; J gene: TRBJ2-1; D gene: NA; CDR3 protein: CASSPSPRNEQFF; CDR3 DNA: TGTGCCAGCAGCCCAAGCCCCAGGAATGAGCAGTTCTTC
clone size: NA; V gene: TRBV21-1; J gene: TRBJ1-3; D gene: NA; CDR3 protein: CASSKRPVGNTIYF; CDR3 DNA: TGTGCCAGCAGCAAAAGGCCTGTAGGAAACACCATATATTTT
clone size: NA; V gene: TRBV25-1; J gene: TRBJ1-1; D gene: NA; CDR3 protein: CASLPFGGLEAFF; CDR3 DNA: TGTGCCAGCCTCCCATTCGGGGGGCTCGAAGCTTTCTTT
clone size: NA; V gene: TRBV12-5; J gene: TRBJ2-7; D gene: NA; CDR3 protein: CASGLGSEHEQYF; CDR3 DNA: TGTGCTAGTGGTCTGGGGTCGGAGCACGAGCAGTACTTC
clone size: few; V gene: TRBV30; J gene: TRBJ1-4; D gene: NA; CDR3 protein: CAWSVGPVGNEKLFF; CDR3 DNA: TGTGCCTGGAGTGTGGGGCCAGTGGGAAATGAAAAACTGTTTTTT
clone size: NA; V gene: TRBV7-2; J gene: TRBJ1-2; D gene: TRBD1; CDR3 protein: CASSPRDSPGRGYTF; CDR3 DNA: TGTGCCAGCAGCCCCCGGGACAGCCCAGGGAGGGGCTACACCTTC
clone size: NA; V gene: TRBV5-1; J gene: TRBJ1-2; D gene: TRBD1; CDR3 protein: CASSPRDRVYGYTF; CDR3 DNA: TGCGCCAGCAGCCCCCGGGACAGGGTCTACGGCTACACCTTC
clone size: few; V gene: TRBV6-6; J gene: TRBJ1-5; D gene: NA; CDR3 protein: CASRARIGEPQHF; CDR3 DNA: TGTGCCAGCAGGGCTAGGATCGGGGAGCCCCAGCATTTT
clone size: once; V gene: TRBV2; J gene: TRBJ1-6; D gene: NA; CDR3 protein: CASSREQPVGSPLHF; CDR3 DNA: TGTGCCAGCAGTAGGGAACAGCCTGTTGGTTCACCCCTCCACTTT
clone size: NA; V gene: TRBV29-1; J gene: TRBJ2-5; D gene: NA; CDR3 protein: CSAYFGPGKETQYF; CDR3 DNA: TGCAGCGCCTACTTCGGGCCCGGAAAAGAGACCCAGTACTTC
clone size: NA; V gene: TRBV5-1; J gene: TRBJ1-4; D gene: NA; CDR3 protein: CASRGQGEKLFF; CDR3 DNA: TGCGCCAGCAGGGGGCAGGGTGAAAAACTGTTTTTT
clone size: NA; V gene: TRBV11-2; J gene: TRBJ1-1; D gene: NA; CDR3 protein: CASSIKPGAQDEAFF; CDR3 DNA: TGTGCCAGCAGCATCAAGCCGGGGGCTCAAGATGAAGCTTTCTTT
clone size: NA; V gene: TRBV6-5; J gene: TRBJ1-2; D gene: NA; CDR3 protein: CASSERDGLYGYTF; CDR3 DNA: TGTGCCAGCAGTGAAAGGGACGGCCTCTATGGCTACACCTTC
clone size: NA; V gene: TRBV4-1; J gene: TRBJ1-1; D gene: NA; CDR3 protein: CASSQALGNTEAFF; CDR3 DNA: TGCGCCAGCAGCCAAGCCCTAGGGAACACTGAAGCTTTCTTT
clone size: NA; V gene: TRBV2; J gene: TRBJ1-5; D gene: NA; CDR3 protein: CATRTQADQPQHF; CDR3 DNA: TGTGCCACCCGGACCCAGGCCGATCAGCCCCAGCATTTT
clone size: few; V gene: TRBV7-9; J gene: TRBJ1-5; D gene: TRBD1; CDR3 protein: CASSLGDRGSNQPQHF; CDR3 DNA: TGTGCCAGCAGCTTAGGTGACAGGGGAAGCAATCAGCCCCAGCATTTT
clone size: NA; V gene: TRBV7-8; J gene: TRBJ1-1; D gene: NA; CDR3 protein: CASSLDWTEGAFF; CDR3 DNA: TGTGCCAGCAGCTTAGATTGGACAGAAGGAGCTTTCTTT
clone size: NA; V gene: TRBV5-1; J gene: TRBJ1-5; D gene: NA; CDR3 protein: CASREGQYSNQPQHF; CDR3 DNA: TGCGCCAGCAGAGAAGGACAGTATAGCAATCAGCCCCAGCATTTT
clone size: NA; V gene: TRBV6-1; J gene: TRBJ1-5; D gene: NA; CDR3 protein: CASSEFLVSNQPQHF; CDR3 DNA: TGTGCCAGCAGTGAGTTTCTCGTTAGCAATCAGCCCCAGCATTTT
clone size: NA; V gene: TRBV6-1; J gene: TRBJ2-1; D gene: NA; CDR3 protein: CASKADPNEQFF; CDR3 DNA: TGTGCCAGCAAGGCGGACCCCAATGAGCAGTTCTTC